Below, 4 T cell receptor beta chains from the same sample are listed, as sequenced in a study of T cell changes during pregnancy in multiple sclerosis. Using immunoSEQ multiplex PCR, the repertoire was profiled, and TCRdb retains in-frame clones only, with some absent. Among under 70,000 clones listed, 91% were seen once. Sequenced material: peripheral blood, taken in the third trimester of pregnancy. The receptor source for this set is a female donor in good health, enrolled as a control in a pregnancy study.

The chain recombines TRBV28 with TRBJ1-1, with a weak D call TRBD1 (6 bases). The germline CDR1 and CDR2 sequences are MDHEN and SYDVKM. V dropped 6 bases and J dropped 4 bases, with 15 bases sitting between them. This CDR3 has 14 residues. The CDR3 here is CASRTGWFVTEAFF. DNA of the CDR3: TGTGCCAGCAGGACAGGCTGGTTTGTCACTGAAGCTTTCTTT.

The chain carries TRBV7-2 and TRBJ1-2; no clear D. V gave up 1 base and J gave up 4 bases, with 4 bases separating them. The CDR3 runs to 12 residues. CDR1 is SGHTA, CDR2 FQGNSA, per germline. The CDR3: CASSLDGYGYTF. The DNA for the CDR3 is TGTGCCAGCAGCTTAGACGGCTATGGCTACACCTTC.

V and J are TRBV7-2 and TRBJ2-1; 10 bases match TRBD2. CDR3 length: 15 amino acids. The germline gives CDR1 SGHTA, CDR2 FQGNSA. V shed 5 bases and J 5 bases; nucleotides not matched to a gene: 6. CDR3 nucleotides: TGTGCCAGCAGCGCCGGGACTAGCGTAAACAATGAGCAGTTCTTC. It is translated as CASSAGTSVNNEQFF.

The chain has TRBV29-1 and TRBJ2-3, with 7 bases fitting TRBD2. V lost 4 bases, J lost 13 bases, and 14 bases stayed unmatched. The CDR3 consists of 13 residues. Germline CDR1 SQVTM, CDR2 ANQGSEA. CDR3 loop: CSVVFEVGLKEYF. For the CDR3, the DNA is TGCAGCGTTGTTTTCGAGGTGGGACTAAAGGAGTATTTT.